What follows are 17 T cell receptor beta chains derived from one specimen sequenced in a study of cytomegalovirus exposure and HLA in healthy donors. PCR involved 60 Vbeta and 13 Jbeta primers. Here immunoSEQ multiplex PCR was the method, and the copy in TCRdb shows in-frame clones only, minus some. This table has about 100,000 clones, about 80% appearing once. Input material: PBMCs. The receptor set was obtained from a man aged 35-49 years in good health and CMV-seropositive.

The chain joins TRBV25-1 to TRBJ1-5; D is uncertain. CDR3 length: 15 amino acids. Germline CDR1 reads MGHDK; CDR2 reads SYGVNS. With 2 bases removed from V and 4 bases from J, the gap between germline ends came to 12 bases. The CDR3 DNA reads as TGTGCCAGCAGTGAACATAAGGGAGCTAATCAGCCCCAGCATTTT. Translation: CASSEHKGANQPQHF. The entire variable domain, with the rest obtained from reference TRBV25-1 and TRBJ1-5, is as follows: EADIYQTPRYLVIGTGKKITLECSQTMGHDKMYWYQQDPGMELHLIHYSYGVNSTEKGDLSSESTVSRIRTEHFPLTLESARPSHTSQYLCASSEHKGANQPQHFGDGTRLSIL.

V is TRBV29-1 and J is TRBJ2-3; no firm D call. V was shortened by 7 bases and J by 4 bases, with 15 bases between the two germline ends. Germline assignment: CDR1 SQVTM and CDR2 ANQGSEA. The CDR3 runs to 13 residues. Here the CDR3 reads CSATPESSDTQYF. In DNA form, the CDR3 reads TGCAGCGCTACCCCGGAGTCCTCAGATACGCAGTATTTT.

V is TRBV27 and J is TRBJ2-3, with TRBD1 identical over 9 bases. The germline V gene encodes CDR1 MNHEY and CDR2 SMNVEV (reference sequence). This CDR3 is built from 15 residues. Trimming took 4 bases from V and 3 from J; bases not matched to a gene: 5. CDR3 sequence (DNA): TGTGCCAGCAGTTGGGGACAGGGTATAACAGATACGCAGTATTTT. Its translation: CASSWGQGITDTQYF.

The rearrangement uses TRBV11-2 and TRBJ2-7; D possibly corresponds to TRBD2 (5 bases). Trimming removed 1 base from V and 1 base from J, with 11 bases in between. Germline CDR1 reads SGHAT; CDR2 reads FQNNGV. The CDR3 totals 15 residues. The CDR3 loop reads CASSLGASGSYEQYF. The CDR3 bases are TGTGCCAGCAGCTTAGGGGCCTCGGGATCCTACGAGCAGTACTTC.

In its sample, this clone was seen once. The chain has TRBV5-5 and TRBJ1-1; the D is unclear. The V gene's germline CDR1 is SGHKS and CDR2 YYEKEE (reference sequence). There are 14 residues in the CDR3. V lost 4 bases, J lost 1 base, and 11 bases lay in between. The CDR3 protein is CASSPRLGNTEAFF. In nucleotides, the CDR3 is TGTGCCAGCAGCCCCAGGTTAGGGAACACTGAAGCTTTCTTT.

There are a few counts of this clone. This rearrangement joins TRBV2 to TRBJ2-3; D may be TRBD1 (6 bases). V was clipped by 6 bases and J by 1 base, with 11 bases between them. This CDR3 region has 14 residues. Germline V lookup: CDR1 SNHLY, CDR2 FYNNEI. The CDR3: CASRGGSGTDTQYF. In DNA form, the CDR3 reads TGTGCCAGCAGAGGGGGAAGCGGCACAGATACGCAGTATTTT.

The CDR3 is CASTPDRIQPQHF. In DNA form, the CDR3 reads TGTGCCAGTACCCCGGACAGAATTCAGCCCCAGCATTTT. This chain links TRBV19 with TRBJ1-5; D perhaps matches TRBD1 (6 bases). Germline lookup yields CDR1 LNHDA and CDR2 SQIVND (reference sequence). The CDR3 is 13 residues long. Trimming cost V 7 bases and J 6 bases, with 13 bases left between them.

This clone showed up just a few times. The CDR3 loop is CASSPPEGSSNQPQHF. In nucleotides, the CDR3 is TGTGCCAGCTCACCACCGGAGGGAAGTAGCAATCAGCCCCAGCATTTT. This chain joins TRBV18 and TRBJ1-5; D unclear. Germline-derived CDR1 and CDR2 are KGHSH and LQKENI. The V end lost 0 bases, the J end lost 0 bases, and 9 bases lay between the germline ends. This CDR3 comprises 16 residues.

This clone has just a few counts. The chain couples TRBV4-1 to TRBJ1-5; D may be TRBD1 (5 bases). CDR3 size: 15 residues. Per germline, CDR1 MGHRA and CDR2 YSYEKL. V was cut by 0 bases and J by 9 bases, with 15 bases left in between. CDR3 protein: CASSQEWTQYWPQHF. As DNA, the CDR3 is TGCGCCAGCAGCCAAGAATGGACACAGTACTGGCCCCAGCATTTT.

This rearrangement joins TRBV28 to TRBJ2-7, with D possibly being TRBD1 (6 bases). The CDR3 spans 14 residues. V was trimmed by 6 bases and J by 7 bases, leaving 19 bases between them. Germline V CDR1 and CDR2: MDHEN, SYDVKM. CDR3 region: CASSLYTGFKEQYF. Here the CDR3 DNA reads TGTGCCAGCAGCCTATATACAGGGTTTAAAGAGCAGTACTTC. Supplemented by reference TRBV28 and TRBJ2-7, the full variable domain reads DVKVTQSSRYLVKRTGEKVFLECVQDMDHENMFWYRQDPGLGLRLIYFSYDVKMKEKGDIPEGYSVSREKKERFSLILESASTNQTSMYLCASSLYTGFKEQYFGPGTRLTVT.

This clone appeared a few times. The chain recombines TRBV10-1 with TRBJ2-7; 9 nucleotides match TRBD1. The trim removed 2 bases at V and 7 bases at J, leaving 0 bases unmatched. CDR1 is WNHNN, CDR2 SYGVQD, per germline (reference sequence). The CDR3 contains 12 residues. As DNA, the CDR3 is TGCGCCAGCAGTGAGGGACAGGGGGAGCAGTACTTC. This translates into CASSEGQGEQYF.

The rearrangement joins TRBV10-1 to TRBJ2-1; D perhaps matches TRBD1 (5 bases). V was trimmed by 5 bases and J by 9 bases, leaving 14 bases between them. This CDR3 spans 13 amino acids. CDR1 is WNHNN, CDR2 SYGVQD, per germline (reference sequence). The DNA of the CDR3 is TGCGCCAGCAGTCGTACAGGCCAGGGTGAGCAGTTCTTC. Its protein product is CASSRTGQGEQFF.

The chain carries TRBV10-3 and TRBJ2-7, with D uncertain. The CDR3 length is 13 residues. Germline CDR1 is ENHRY and CDR2 is SYGVKD. V gave up 8 bases and J gave up 5 bases, with 16 bases separating them. CDR3 in amino acids: CAISPTKVDEQYF. CDR3 DNA: TGTGCCATCTCCCCGACAAAGGTCGACGAGCAGTACTTC.

Only a few counts were recorded for this clone. The chain carries TRBV13 and TRBJ1-5; 7 bases align to TRBD1. This CDR3 spans 14 amino acids. Germline values: CDR1 PRHDT, CDR2 FYEKMQ (reference sequence). J gave up 2 bases and V 5 bases, and 3 bases lay outside the gene matches. CDR3 sequence reads: CASSEQGRNQPQHF. CDR3 sequence (DNA): TGTGCCAGCAGCGAACAGGGGCGCAATCAGCCCCAGCATTTT.

This rearrangement joins TRBV5-1 to TRBJ2-3; 16 bases match TRBD2. The CDR3 sequence is 17 residues long. The germline V gene encodes CDR1 SGHRS and CDR2 YFSETQ. Germline trimming cut 4 bases from V and 4 bases from J; bases unmatched to any gene: 6. This CDR3 reads CASSTGTSGGAADTQYF. The CDR3 nucleotides are TGCGCCAGCAGCACAGGGACTAGCGGGGGGGCAGCAGATACGCAGTATTTT.

The chain combines TRBV5-1 with TRBJ2-3; 7 positions match TRBD2. V shed 3 bases, J shed 0 bases, and the junction held 1 base outside the gene matches. CDR3 length: 14 residues. Germline values: CDR1 SGHRS, CDR2 YFSETQ. In nucleotides, the CDR3 is TGCGCCAGCAGCTGGGAGGGTAGCACAGATACGCAGTATTTT. This encodes CASSWEGSTDTQYF.

A few counts support this clone. This chain uses TRBV10-3 with TRBJ2-7; 10 bases map to TRBD2. Germline lookup yields CDR1 ENHRY and CDR2 SYGVKD. The CDR3 loop spans 17 amino acids. The V gene end was trimmed by 8 bases and the J gene end by 3 bases; junction bases not matched to a gene: 16. CDR3 sequence (DNA): TGTGCCATCGCCTCTGGGGATCTAGCGGGGGATAACTACGAGCAGTACTTC. Translation gives CAIASGDLAGDNYEQYF.